The 7 T cell receptor beta chains below all came from one sample that was sequenced in a study of CD8+CD57+ T cells in acquired aplastic anemia. TCR beta VDJ combinations and CDR3 sequences were profiled from genomic DNA. TCRdb reanalysed the reads using MiXCR and keeps one entry per CDR3 protein. The sample has under 200,000 distinct CDR3 sequences, roughly 45% seen once. Material for sequencing was sorted CD4+, CD8+, or CD8+CD57+ T cells (not recorded which) from PBMCs. The receptor set was obtained from a human donor in good health.

The sample holds many counts of this clonotype. The chain links TRBV19 to TRBJ1-5; perhaps TRBD1 as D (6 bases). The CDR3 spans 16 residues. Germline V gene data show CDR1 as LNHDA and CDR2 as SQIVND (reference sequence). The CDR3 sequence: CTLVRQAKYSNQPQHF. For the CDR3, the DNA is TGTACCCTAGTAAGACAGGCCAAGTATAGCAATCAGCCCCAGCATTTT.

A few counts support this clonotype. The chain uses TRBV28 and TRBJ2-1; perhaps TRBD2 as D (5 bases). Trimming left V 6 bases short and J 8 bases short, with 17 bases between. In germline, CDR1 is MDHEN, CDR2 SYDVKM. CDR3 length: 14 amino acids. The CDR3 DNA reads as TGTGCCAGCAGCCGCGGACTGCGGTCCGATGAGCAGTTCTTC. Translation: CASSRGLRSDEQFF.

For this clonotype: The junction shows a germline mismatch at one end, possibly a read error. The rearrangement links TRBV7-7 to TRBJ2-1, with TRBD1 matching 7 bases. CDR1 and CDR2 (germline): SSHAT, FNYEAQ (reference sequence). The length of the CDR3 is 13 residues. This CDR3 is CASSRDRKDEQFF. The CDR3 bases are TGTGCTAGCAGCCGGGACAGAAAGGACGAGCAGTTCTTC.

As for this clonotype: A read error may be the cause here, since a much bigger clone is one base away. The chain couples TRBV6-2 or TRBV6-3 to TRBJ2-3, with D unresolved. The ends were cut back, 4 bases at V and 4 bases at J, with 12 bases in the middle. The length of the CDR3 is 14 residues. The germline V gene has CDR1 MNHEY and CDR2 SVGEGT. Here the CDR3 DNA reads TGTGCCAGCAGTTGCTCGAGACGGTCAGATACGCAGTATTTT. Amino acid sequence: CASSCSRRSDTQYF.

The J gene is TRBJ1-2, the V gene TRBV4-2, with a possible D match to TRBD1 (5 bases). Germline CDR1 is LGHNA and CDR2 is YNFKEQ. The germline V and J ends were trimmed by 4 bases and 2 bases, with 14 bases remaining between them. The CDR3 loop spans 15 amino acids. CDR3 DNA sequence: TGTGCCAGCAGCCTAAAGGGGCAGGGCAACTATGGCTACACCTTC. Its protein is CASSLKGQGNYGYTF.

The V gene is TRBV15, the J gene TRBJ2-7; tentatively, D is TRBD2 (6 bases). This CDR3 has 15 residues. The germline CDR1 and CDR2 sequences are LNHNV and YYDKDF (reference sequence). Deletions cut 8 bases from V and 5 bases from J, with 22 bases between. The CDR3 loop reads CATRGRDSAYNEQYF. CDR3 coding DNA: TGTGCCACCCGAGGCCGGGACTCAGCTTATAACGAGCAGTACTTC.

This clonotype turned up a few times. The J gene is TRBJ1-5, the V gene TRBV12-3 or TRBV12-4; TRBD1 matches at 8 bases. The CDR3 contains 20 residues. The V segment lost 5 bases and the J segment 1 base; nucleotides outside the gene matches: 19. The CDR3 DNA is TGTGCCAGCAGTCGGATCGCAGGGGGCGATGGGACTAGCAGCAATCAGCCCCAGCATTTT. Protein: CASSRIAGGDGTSSNQPQHF.